This T cell receptor (beta chain) originates from a study of blood T cell repertoires in COVID-19. Using immunoSEQ multiplex PCR, the repertoire was profiled, and TCRdb retains in-frame clones only, with some absent. The sample shows approximately 300,000 clones, 80% to 95% of them seen only once. The V gene's germline CDR1 is SNHLY and CDR2 FYNNEI. V trimming: 6 bases; J trimming: 4 bases; junction bases outside the gene matches: 5. CDR3 size: 13 residues. The genes are TRBV2 and TRBJ2-5; 7 nucleotides align to TRBD1. The receptor comes from a woman between 25 and 40 years old with COVID-19, enrolled during active disease. Sequences were obtained from peripheral blood. The CDR3 DNA reads TGTGCCAGCAGCCTTGACAGGGCAGAGACCCAGTACTTC. The encoded protein is CASSLDRAETQYF.